Below are 17 T cell receptor delta chains sequenced from a single sample in a study of Vδ1+ human thymocytes. Sequences come from RNA converted to cDNA by reverse transcription. Pooled V-gene forward primers with one constant-region reverse primer generated the CDR3 amplicons by multiplex PCR. TCRdb called clones anew from the multiplex PCR reads with CATT. The table includes 50,000 to 60,000 delta-chain clones, around 16% detected once. Study-wide results and caveats: Highly polyclonal TRG and TRD repertoires with Gaussian CDR3 length distributions appeared in thymus.

Their recognized antigens are unknown. The sample taken for sequencing was Vdelta1+ gamma-delta thymocytes from the thymus. Indicated subset: FACS-sorted CD3+ TCRalphabeta- TCRVdelta1+ TCRVdelta2- thymocytes. The receptors derive from a girl in the first two years of life who had congenital heart surgery.

This chain connects TRDV1 to TRDJ1; 7 bases map to TRDD3. Germline V CDR1 and CDR2: TSWWSYY, QGS. The CDR3 runs 15 residues. Trimming at V came to 4 bases and at J to 0 bases, leaving 5 bases not matched to a gene. CDR3 bases: TGTGCTCTTGGGGGGGGGGATCTCCACACCGATAAACTCATCTTT. It codes for CALGGGDLHTDKLIF.

This clone has only a few counts. The V call is TRDV1, the J call TRDJ1; 8 bases align to TRDD3. Germline trimming cut 1 base from V and 2 bases from J; bases unmatched to any gene: 15. The CDR3 runs 19 residues. Germline CDR1 and CDR2: TSWWSYY and QGS. The CDR3 here is CALGEPRGGIRLYTDKLIF. CDR3 nucleotides: TGTGCTCTTGGGGAACCCCGAGGAGGGATACGGCTCTATACCGATAAACTCATCTTT.

A remark on this clone: The junction and the germline gene differ at one end; a read error may be behind it. The chain has TRDV1 and TRDJ1; perhaps TRDD3 as D (6 bases). The CDR3 is made up of 23 amino acids. The germline V gene encodes CDR1 TSWWSYY and CDR2 QGS. In nucleotides, the CDR3 is TGCGCTCTTGGGGAACCATCTTTCCCGCTCCGGCCAGGGAGTGGGGGCCGTCTATCAAAACTCATCTTT. Amino acids: CALGEPSFPLRPGSGGRLSKLIF.

The chain is built from TRDV1 and TRDJ1, with a possible D match to TRDD3 (5 bases). Germline V gene data show CDR1 as TSWWSYY and CDR2 as QGS. CDR3 size: 15 residues. The V end was cut by 0 bases, the J end by 7 bases, with 15 bases between. CDR3 in DNA: TGTGCTCTTGGGGAACTTAGACTACGGGGGGGTAAACTCATCTTT. This gives the protein CALGELRLRGGKLIF.

This chain connects TRDV1 to TRDJ1, with TRDD3 identical over 10 bases. V shed 4 bases, J shed 1 base, and the junction held 21 bases outside the gene matches. Germline V CDR1 and CDR2: TSWWSYY, QGS. This CDR3 has 21 amino acids. For the CDR3, the DNA is TGTGCTCTTGGGGGGACTACTTCCTACCGTACTGGGGGATCGCGCACCGATAAACTCATCTTT. Protein sequence: CALGGTTSYRTGGSRTDKLIF.

Only a few counts were recorded for this clone. This chain links TRDV1 with TRDJ1; D remains ambiguous. V was trimmed by 0 bases and J by 0 bases, leaving 8 bases between them. The CDR3 length is 15 residues. Germline V gene lookup returns CDR1 TSWWSYY and CDR2 QGS. The CDR3 spells CALGELPVDTDKLIF. Written as DNA, the CDR3 is TGTGCTCTTGGGGAACTTCCTGTCGACACCGATAAACTCATCTTT.

This clone was seen a few times. The chain couples TRDV1 to TRDJ1, with 9 nucleotides matching TRDD2. After removal of 6 bases from V and 2 bases from J, the junction contained 22 bases not matched to a gene. CDR1 is TSWWSYY, CDR2 QGS, per germline. The CDR3 length is 20 residues. This chain's CDR3 is CALGKGAFLRYGERTDKLIF. The CDR3 DNA sequence: TGTGCTCTTGGTAAAGGGGCCTTCCTACGATATGGGGAGAGGACCGATAAACTCATCTTT.

This clone was recorded a few times. The chain is built from TRDV1 and TRDJ1, with TRDD3 as a possible D gene (7 bases). The ends were cut back, 0 bases at V and 6 bases at J, with 23 bases in the middle. Germline assignment: CDR1 TSWWSYY and CDR2 QGS. The CDR3 runs to 18 residues. CDR3 nucleotides: TGTGCTCTTGGGGAACTAAGGGCTCCTACGATACTGGGGCATAAACTCATCTTT. This sequence encodes CALGELRAPTILGHKLIF.

This clone turned up a few times. This chain links TRDV1 with TRDJ1; TRDD3 aligns across 9 bases. V lost 4 bases, J lost 0 bases, and 27 bases stayed unmatched. CDR1 TSWWSYY and CDR2 QGS come from the germline V gene. The CDR3 contains 23 residues. The CDR3 sequence: CALGGSGLPAYWGTSPYTDKLIF. The CDR3 DNA reads TGTGCTCTTGGGGGGTCAGGGCTTCCTGCGTACTGGGGGACCTCCCCGTACACCGATAAACTCATCTTT.

The count of this clone is one. The chain links TRDV1 to TRDJ1; 7 bases match TRDD3. With V trimmed by 2 bases and J by 1 base, 22 bases remained unmatched. In germline, CDR1 is TSWWSYY, CDR2 QGS. The CDR3 consists of 21 residues. In DNA, the CDR3 is TGTGCTCTTGGGGAATTTCGCGTTAGTTTAGATCGTACTGGGGTCACCGATAAACTCATCTTT. The encoded protein is CALGEFRVSLDRTGVTDKLIF.

The chain recombines TRDV1 with TRDJ1, with 12 positions matching TRDD3. The CDR3 runs to 17 residues. The germline V gene encodes CDR1 TSWWSYY and CDR2 QGS. J lost 3 bases, V lost 6 bases, and 11 bases had no gene match. The CDR3 loop is CALGSGLGDTRADKLIF. The CDR3 DNA is TGTGCTCTTGGTTCCGGCCTGGGGGATACGCGGGCCGATAAACTCATCTTT.

This clone occurred a few times. The rearrangement links TRDV1 to TRDJ1, with 8 bases lining up with TRDD3. Germline assignment: CDR1 TSWWSYY and CDR2 QGS. The CDR3 length is 24 residues. V lost 1 base and J lost 2; bases outside the gene matches: 30. The CDR3 DNA sequence: TGTGCTCTTGGGGAACCCAACCTTCTCTCCATTGTACTGGGGGCCTCACGGGGGACCGATAAACTCATCTTT. It codes for CALGEPNLLSIVLGASRGTDKLIF.

The J gene is TRDJ1, the V gene TRDV1; TRDD3 matches at 8 bases. CDR1 and CDR2 from the germline V gene are TSWWSYY and QGS. With V trimmed by 2 bases and J by 0 bases, 20 bases remained unmatched. The CDR3 has 21 residues. CDR3 sequence: CALGESFPAREGIPDTDKLIF. The CDR3 DNA reads as TGTGCTCTTGGGGAATCTTTCCCCGCGAGGGAGGGGATACCCGACACCGATAAACTCATCTTT.

There are a few counts of this clone. This sequence joins TRDV1 and TRDJ1, with 9 bases fitting TRDD3. V shed 4 bases, J shed 0 bases, and the junction held 24 bases outside the gene matches. Germline V gene data show CDR1 as TSWWSYY and CDR2 as QGS. The CDR3 length is 22 residues. CDR3: CALGVRFPPEWGIWEYTDKLIF. CDR3 nucleotide sequence: TGTGCTCTTGGGGTCCGCTTCCCTCCCGAATGGGGGATATGGGAGTACACCGATAAACTCATCTTT.

This clone came up a few times. This rearrangement joins TRDV1 to TRDJ1; D gene unclear. The CDR3 sequence is 15 residues long. Trimming took off 0 bases at V and 7 bases at J, with 15 bases between the two ends. From germline, CDR1 is TSWWSYY and CDR2 QGS. In DNA form, the CDR3 reads TGTGCTCTTGGGGAACTCTCCCTGCCCCACCCTAAACTCATCTTT. Its translation: CALGELSLPHPKLIF.

This clone was seen more than once but under ten times. The chain has TRDV1 and TRDJ1, with 9 bases that match TRDD3. The length of the CDR3 is 22 residues. Trimming took 0 bases from V and 3 from J; bases not matched to a gene: 23. The germline V gene encodes CDR1 TSWWSYY and CDR2 QGS. This CDR3 is CALGELTYGPFRGIPSADKLIF. The CDR3, as DNA: TGTGCTCTTGGGGAACTTACCTACGGACCTTTCCGGGGGATACCCTCAGCCGATAAACTCATCTTT.

This clone was recorded a few times. This chain connects TRDV2 to TRDJ1, with 12 bases matching TRDD3. This CDR3 is 17 amino acids long. J was trimmed by 5 bases and V by 0 bases; bases with no gene match: 9. CDR1 is GEAIGNYY, CDR2 EKD, per germline. The CDR3 DNA reads as TGTGCCTGTGACACCTTGCTGGGGGATACGCGCACTGATAAACTCATCTTT. It codes for CACDTLLGDTRTDKLIF.